This T cell receptor (beta chain) is drawn from a study of T cell repertoires in cytomegalovirus infection. Whole-study context: CMV epitopes in the study were HLA-C-restricted (recently identified) and HLA-B-restricted (well studied). Signatures in public TCR beta sequences pointed to both CMV infection and matching HLA type.

TCRdb re-derived calls from the reads in MiXCR, one entry per CDR3 protein. The sample records about 920,000 distinct CDR3 sequences, around 30% being singletons. CDR1 SGDLS and CDR2 YYNGEE come from the germline V gene. The V and J ends lost 4 bases and 1 base respectively, with 15 bases between them. The CDR3 consists of 16 residues. Remarks on this clonotype: What it recognizes is unknown.

The chain carries TRBV9 and TRBJ1-5, with a tentative D call TRBD1 (5 bases). The origin of this receptor is a human donor in good health (CMV status not recorded). Some clones in this sample may be carry-over from other donors' samples. This specimen was cultured CD8+ T cells from PBMCs, taken from culture after CMV antigen stimulation. The CDR3 region is CASSPSWGESNQPQHF. CDR3 bases: TGTGCCAGCAGCCCCTCGTGGGGGGAAAGCAATCAGCCCCAGCATTTT.